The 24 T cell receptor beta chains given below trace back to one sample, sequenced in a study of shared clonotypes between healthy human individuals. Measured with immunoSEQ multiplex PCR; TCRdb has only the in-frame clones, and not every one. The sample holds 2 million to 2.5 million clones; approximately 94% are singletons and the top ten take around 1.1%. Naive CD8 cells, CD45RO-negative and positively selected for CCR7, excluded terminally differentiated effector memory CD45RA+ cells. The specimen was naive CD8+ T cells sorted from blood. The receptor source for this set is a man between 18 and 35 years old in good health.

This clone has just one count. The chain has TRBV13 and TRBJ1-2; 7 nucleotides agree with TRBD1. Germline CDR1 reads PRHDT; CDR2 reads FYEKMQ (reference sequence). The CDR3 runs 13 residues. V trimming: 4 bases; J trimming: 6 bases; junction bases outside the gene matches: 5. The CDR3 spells CASSSQGYHGYTF. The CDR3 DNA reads TGTGCCAGCAGCTCACAGGGGTACCATGGCTACACCTTC.

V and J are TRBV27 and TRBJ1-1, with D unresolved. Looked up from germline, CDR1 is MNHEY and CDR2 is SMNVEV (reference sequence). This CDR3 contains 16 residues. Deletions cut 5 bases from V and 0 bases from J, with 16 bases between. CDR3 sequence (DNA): TGTGCCAGCAGTCCCTCTACTGGATTCATGAACACTGAAGCTTTCTTT. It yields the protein CASSPSTGFMNTEAFF.

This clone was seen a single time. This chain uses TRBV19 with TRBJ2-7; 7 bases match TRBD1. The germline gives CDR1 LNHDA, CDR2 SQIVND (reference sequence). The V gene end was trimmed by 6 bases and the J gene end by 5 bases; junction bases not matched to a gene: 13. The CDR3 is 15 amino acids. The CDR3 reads CASSATGAIRHEQYF. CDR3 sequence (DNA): TGTGCCAGTAGCGCTACAGGGGCCATCCGACACGAGCAGTACTTC.

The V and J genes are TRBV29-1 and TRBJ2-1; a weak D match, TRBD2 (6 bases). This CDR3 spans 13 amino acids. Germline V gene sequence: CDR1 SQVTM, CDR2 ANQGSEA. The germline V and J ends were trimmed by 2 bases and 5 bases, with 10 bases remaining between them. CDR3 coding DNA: TGCAGCGTTGAACGGGACTTTAACAATGAGCAGTTCTTC. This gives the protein CSVERDFNNEQFF.

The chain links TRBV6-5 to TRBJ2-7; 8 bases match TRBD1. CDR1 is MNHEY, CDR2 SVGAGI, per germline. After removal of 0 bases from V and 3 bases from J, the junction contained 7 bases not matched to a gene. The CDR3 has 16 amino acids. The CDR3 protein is CASSYSSGQELYEQYF. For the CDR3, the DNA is TGTGCCAGCAGTTACTCTTCGGGACAGGAACTCTACGAGCAGTACTTC.

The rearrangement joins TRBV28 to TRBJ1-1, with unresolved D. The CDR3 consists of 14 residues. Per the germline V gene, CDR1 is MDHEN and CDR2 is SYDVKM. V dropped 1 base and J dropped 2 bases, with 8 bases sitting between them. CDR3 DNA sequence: TGTGCCAGCAGTTTATTAGGCGACAACACTGAAGCTTTCTTT. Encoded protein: CASSLLGDNTEAFF.

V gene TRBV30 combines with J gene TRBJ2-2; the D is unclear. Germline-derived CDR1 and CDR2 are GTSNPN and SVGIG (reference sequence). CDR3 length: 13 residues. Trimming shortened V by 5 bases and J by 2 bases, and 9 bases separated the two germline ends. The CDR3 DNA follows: TGTGCCTGGGATTTGTATAACACCGGGGAGCTGTTTTTT. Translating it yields CAWDLYNTGELFF.

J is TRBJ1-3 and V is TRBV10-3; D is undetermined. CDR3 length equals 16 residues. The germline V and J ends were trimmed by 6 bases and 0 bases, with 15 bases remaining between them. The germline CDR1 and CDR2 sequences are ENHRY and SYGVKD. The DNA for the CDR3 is TGTGCCATCAGCCCGACCTTGGCGAGCTCTGGAAACACCATATATTTT. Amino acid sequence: CAISPTLASSGNTIYF.

This CDR3 is CASSKHANQPQHF. CDR3 DNA: TGTGCCAGCAGCAAACACGCCAATCAGCCCCAGCATTTT. This rearrangement joins TRBV5-8 to TRBJ1-5; D gene ambiguous. The V gene's germline CDR1 is SGHTS and CDR2 YDEGEE. V was shortened by 4 bases and J by 3 bases, with 8 bases between the two germline ends. This CDR3 is built from 13 residues.

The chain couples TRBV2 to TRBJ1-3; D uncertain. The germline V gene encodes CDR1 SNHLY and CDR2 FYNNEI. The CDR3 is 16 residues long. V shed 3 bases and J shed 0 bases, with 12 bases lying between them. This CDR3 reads CASSDLGGYSGNTIYF. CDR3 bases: TGTGCCAGCAGTGATCTAGGCGGATACTCTGGAAACACCATATATTTT.

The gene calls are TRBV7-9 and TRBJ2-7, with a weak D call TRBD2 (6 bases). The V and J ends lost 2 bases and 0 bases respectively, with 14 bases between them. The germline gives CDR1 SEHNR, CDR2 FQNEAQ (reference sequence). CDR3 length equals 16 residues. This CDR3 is CASSLSASENSYEQYF. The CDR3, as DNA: TGTGCCAGCAGCTTATCGGCTAGCGAAAACTCCTACGAGCAGTACTTC.

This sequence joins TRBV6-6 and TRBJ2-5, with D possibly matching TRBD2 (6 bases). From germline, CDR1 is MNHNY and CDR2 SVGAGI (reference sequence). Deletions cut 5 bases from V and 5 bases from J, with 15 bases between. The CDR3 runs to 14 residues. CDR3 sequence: CASSAWTNSETQYF. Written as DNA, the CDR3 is TGTGCCAGCAGTGCCTGGACTAACTCCGAGACCCAGTACTTC.

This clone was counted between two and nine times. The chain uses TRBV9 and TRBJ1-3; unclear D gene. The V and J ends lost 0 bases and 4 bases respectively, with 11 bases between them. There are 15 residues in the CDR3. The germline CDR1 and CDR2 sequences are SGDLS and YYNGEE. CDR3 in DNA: TGTGCCAGCAGCGTAGGCGGGTGGCTCGGAAACACCATATATTTT. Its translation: CASSVGGWLGNTIYF.

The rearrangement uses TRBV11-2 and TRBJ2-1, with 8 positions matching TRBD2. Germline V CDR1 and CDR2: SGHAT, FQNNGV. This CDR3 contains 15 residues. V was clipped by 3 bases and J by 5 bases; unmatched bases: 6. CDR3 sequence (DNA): TGTGCCAGCAGCTTGTTAGCGGGGCCGGACAATGAGCAGTTCTTC. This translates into CASSLLAGPDNEQFF.

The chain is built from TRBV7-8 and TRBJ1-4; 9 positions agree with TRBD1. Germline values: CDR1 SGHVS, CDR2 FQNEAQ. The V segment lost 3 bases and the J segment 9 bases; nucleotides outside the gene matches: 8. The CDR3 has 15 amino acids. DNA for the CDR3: TGTGCCAGCAGCTTCCTAACAGGGGGCTTCAAAAAACTGTTTTTT. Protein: CASSFLTGGFKKLFF.

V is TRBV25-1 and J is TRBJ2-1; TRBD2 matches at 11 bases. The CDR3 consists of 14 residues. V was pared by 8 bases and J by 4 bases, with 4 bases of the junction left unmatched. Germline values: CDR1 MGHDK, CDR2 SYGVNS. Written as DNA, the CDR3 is TGTGCCAGCGTAGCGGGAGGGCCATACAATGAGCAGTTCTTC. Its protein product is CASVAGGPYNEQFF.

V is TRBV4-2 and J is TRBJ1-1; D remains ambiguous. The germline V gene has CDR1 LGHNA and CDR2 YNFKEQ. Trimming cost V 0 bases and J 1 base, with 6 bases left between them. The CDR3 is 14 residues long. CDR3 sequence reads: CASSQDWQNTEAFF. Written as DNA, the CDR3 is TGTGCCAGCAGCCAAGATTGGCAGAACACTGAAGCTTTCTTT.

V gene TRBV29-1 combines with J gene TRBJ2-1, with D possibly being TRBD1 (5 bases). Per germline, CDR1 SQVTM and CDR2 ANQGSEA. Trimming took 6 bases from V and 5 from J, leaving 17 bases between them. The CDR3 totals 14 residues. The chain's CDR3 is CSVGQGPGDNEQFF. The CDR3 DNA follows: TGCAGCGTGGGCCAGGGTCCTGGGGACAATGAGCAGTTCTTC.

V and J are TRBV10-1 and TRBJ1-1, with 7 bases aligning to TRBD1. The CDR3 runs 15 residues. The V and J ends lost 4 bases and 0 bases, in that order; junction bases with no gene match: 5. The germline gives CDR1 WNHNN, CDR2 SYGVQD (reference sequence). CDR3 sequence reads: CASSVRQGMNTEAFF. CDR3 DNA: TGCGCCAGCAGTGTCCGACAGGGCATGAACACTGAAGCTTTCTTT.

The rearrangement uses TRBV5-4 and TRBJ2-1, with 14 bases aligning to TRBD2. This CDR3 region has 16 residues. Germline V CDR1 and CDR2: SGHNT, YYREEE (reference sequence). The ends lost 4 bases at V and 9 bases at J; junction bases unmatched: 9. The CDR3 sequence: CASSLGLAGGVAEQFF. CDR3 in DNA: TGTGCCAGCAGCCTCGGACTAGCGGGAGGTGTGGCTGAGCAGTTCTTC.

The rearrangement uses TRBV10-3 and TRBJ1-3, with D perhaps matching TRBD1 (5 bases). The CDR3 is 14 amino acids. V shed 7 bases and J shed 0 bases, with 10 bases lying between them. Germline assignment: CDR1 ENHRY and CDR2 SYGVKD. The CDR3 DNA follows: TGTGCCATCATTCCCGACAGCTCTGGAAACACCATATATTTT. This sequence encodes CAIIPDSSGNTIYF.

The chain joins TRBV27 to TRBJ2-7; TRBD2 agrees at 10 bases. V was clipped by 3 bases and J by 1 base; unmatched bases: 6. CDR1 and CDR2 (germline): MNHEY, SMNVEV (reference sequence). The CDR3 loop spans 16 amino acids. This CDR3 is CASSLNGLAASYEQYF. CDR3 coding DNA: TGTGCCAGCAGTTTGAACGGACTAGCGGCGTCCTACGAGCAGTACTTC.

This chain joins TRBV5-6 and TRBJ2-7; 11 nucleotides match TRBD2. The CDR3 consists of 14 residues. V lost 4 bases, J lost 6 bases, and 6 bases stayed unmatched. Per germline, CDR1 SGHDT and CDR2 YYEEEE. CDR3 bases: TGTGCCAGCAGCCCTAGCGGGAGGTGGTTCGAGCAGTACTTC. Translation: CASSPSGRWFEQYF.

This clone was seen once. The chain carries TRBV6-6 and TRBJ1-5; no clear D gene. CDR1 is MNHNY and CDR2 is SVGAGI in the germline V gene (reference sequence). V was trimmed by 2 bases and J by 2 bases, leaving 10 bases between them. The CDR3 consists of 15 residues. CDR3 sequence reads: CASSYKDGGNQPQHF. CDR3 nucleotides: TGTGCCAGCAGTTACAAGGACGGGGGCAATCAGCCCCAGCATTTT.